This passage covers 14 T cell receptor beta chains from one sample sequenced in a study of cytomegalovirus exposure and HLA in healthy donors (dated by TCRdb to about 2017). Libraries were made using the immunoSEQ multiplex PCR assay. For the multiplex PCR, a mixture combining 60 forward primers for TCR Vbeta segments and 13 reverse primers for TCR Jbeta segments was used. TCRdb holds this immuneACCESS table with in-frame rearrangements only. Some clones are missing; in checked studies, unresolved V genes explain under half, and the rest has no known cause. The sample contains 150,000 to 200,000 clones, around 77% of them found a single time. The ten largest make up more than 2% of the sample. The sample was PBMCs. The receptors come from a man aged 55-75 years in good health and CMV-seronegative.

V usage is TRBV10-1 and J usage is TRBJ1-1, with D unresolved. CDR1 is WNHNN, CDR2 SYGVQD, per germline (reference sequence). With 5 bases removed from V and 5 bases from J, the gap between germline ends came to 6 bases. CDR3 length equals 11 residues. CDR3 in amino acids: CASSTSTEAFF. CDR3 sequence (DNA): TGCGCCAGCAGTACTTCAACTGAAGCTTTCTTT.

This sequence joins TRBV9 and TRBJ2-1, with D perhaps TRBD2 (5 bases). Trimming took 0 bases from V and 0 from J, leaving 13 bases between them. The V gene's germline CDR1 is SGDLS and CDR2 YYNGEE. The CDR3 loop spans 17 amino acids. CDR3 residues: CASSVELAPGSYNEQFF. DNA for the CDR3: TGTGCCAGCAGCGTAGAGCTAGCCCCAGGCTCCTACAATGAGCAGTTCTTC.

V gene TRBV2 combines with J gene TRBJ2-5; TRBD1 aligns across 10 bases. The CDR3 extends over 14 amino acids. From germline, CDR1 is SNHLY and CDR2 FYNNEI. The V and J ends lost 5 bases and 5 bases, in that order; junction bases with no gene match: 5. DNA of the CDR3: TGTGCCAGCAGTTTCGGGACAGGGGCGGAGACCCAGTACTTC. Protein product: CASSFGTGAETQYF.

V gene TRBV30 combines with J gene TRBJ1-1, with TRBD1 identical over 11 bases. Germline CDR1 reads GTSNPN; CDR2 reads SVGIG (reference sequence). This CDR3 has 15 residues. V trimming: 5 bases; J trimming: 10 bases; junction bases outside the gene matches: 15. The CDR3 nucleotides read TGTGCCTGGGCCTCCGGGACAGGGGGATATCCAGTAGCTTTCTTT. Translation: CAWASGTGGYPVAFF.

The J gene is TRBJ2-7, the V gene TRBV5-6; 7 bases align to TRBD1. The germline V gene encodes CDR1 SGHDT and CDR2 YYEEEE. The CDR3 length is 14 residues. The trim removed 2 bases at V and 7 bases at J, leaving 9 bases unmatched. The CDR3 loop is CASSFGTERGEQYF. Here the CDR3 DNA reads TGTGCCAGCAGCTTCGGGACAGAGCGAGGGGAGCAGTACTTC.

This chain joins TRBV6-5 and TRBJ2-5; no firm D call. Gene TRBJ2-7 matches the end of the DNA better, so the J call may be wrong. Germline V lookup: CDR1 MNHEY, CDR2 SVGAGI. The CDR3 is 12 residues long. The CDR3, as DNA: TGTGCCAGCGGTGACGGATACTACGAGCAGTACTTC. As protein: CASGDGYYEQYF.

DNA of the CDR3: TGTGCCAGCAGTACCACCCTACAGGGCCGGGGGTACTTC. It translates to CASSTTLQGRGYF. This chain connects TRBV6-5 to TRBJ2-4, with D tentatively TRBD1 (6 bases). The CDR3 contains 13 residues. Trimming stripped 5 bases from V and 15 bases from J, with 20 bases between. Germline V CDR1 and CDR2: MNHEY, SVGAGI.

The V and J genes are TRBV30 and TRBJ1-5; TRBD1 aligns across 7 bases. CDR1 and CDR2 from the germline V gene are GTSNPN and SVGIG (reference sequence). With V trimmed by 1 base and J by 5 bases, 8 bases remained unmatched. The CDR3 is 15 amino acids. The CDR3 nucleotides read TGTGCCTGGAGTGGGACAGGAGGGCGAGATCAGCCCCAGCATTTT. Translated, it gives CAWSGTGGRDQPQHF.

The chain's CDR3 is CASSQGTNTEAFF. The CDR3 nucleotides read TGTGCCAGTAGTCAGGGGACGAACACTGAAGCTTTCTTT. The rearrangement uses TRBV19 and TRBJ1-1; possibly TRBD1 for D (6 bases). From germline, CDR1 is LNHDA and CDR2 SQIVND (reference sequence). The CDR3 contains 13 residues. Trimming removed 5 bases at V and 1 base at J, with 8 bases between.

J is TRBJ2-7 and V is TRBV27; 9 nucleotides align to TRBD2. This CDR3 is 18 amino acids long. V was pared by 0 bases and J by 1 base, with 10 bases of the junction left unmatched. Germline-derived CDR1 and CDR2 are MNHEY and SMNVEV (reference sequence). For the CDR3, the DNA is TGTGCCAGCAGTTTATCGACCGGGGGGCTAGCGGGGTCCTACGAGCAGTACTTC. It codes for CASSLSTGGLAGSYEQYF.

This clone was seen repeatedly, ten times or more. This chain uses TRBV6-1 with TRBJ1-4; D perhaps matches TRBD1 (6 bases). The V gene's germline CDR1 is MNHNS and CDR2 SASEGT. V gave up 1 base and J gave up 4 bases, with 10 bases separating them. The CDR3 contains 15 residues. The CDR3 here is CASSEDTGFNEKLFF. Here the CDR3 DNA reads TGTGCCAGCAGTGAAGATACAGGGTTTAATGAAAAACTGTTTTTT.

The chain is built from TRBV27 and TRBJ2-1; D is possibly TRBD2 (5 bases). Germline CDR1 reads MNHEY; CDR2 reads SMNVEV (reference sequence). The CDR3 is 20 amino acids. The ends were cut back, 4 bases at V and 0 bases at J, with 25 bases in the middle. The CDR3 spells CASSSLFPEEPLSSYNEQFF. For the CDR3, the DNA is TGTGCCAGCAGTTCCCTTTTTCCGGAGGAACCCCTAAGCTCCTACAATGAGCAGTTCTTC.

Turning to this clone: The junction differs from germline at one of its ends, possibly a read error. This chain connects TRBV4-2 to TRBJ1-2, with 8 positions matching TRBD1. Germline CDR1 and CDR2: LGHNA and YNFKEQ. The CDR3 totals 14 residues. The CDR3 sequence is CASSQGDRSGGYPF. DNA of the CDR3: TGTGCCAGCAGCCAAGGGGACAGGTCGGGGGGCTACCCCTTC.

This clone was counted a few times. The chain links TRBV6-1 to TRBJ1-2, with D perhaps matching TRBD1 (6 bases). The CDR3 contains 14 residues. Trimming pared 6 bases from V and 1 base from J, leaving 12 bases between. CDR1 and CDR2 (germline): MNHNS, SASEGT. The CDR3 bases are TGTGCCAGCAGGGCCCGGACAGATAACTATGGCTACACCTTC. Amino acid sequence: CASRARTDNYGYTF.